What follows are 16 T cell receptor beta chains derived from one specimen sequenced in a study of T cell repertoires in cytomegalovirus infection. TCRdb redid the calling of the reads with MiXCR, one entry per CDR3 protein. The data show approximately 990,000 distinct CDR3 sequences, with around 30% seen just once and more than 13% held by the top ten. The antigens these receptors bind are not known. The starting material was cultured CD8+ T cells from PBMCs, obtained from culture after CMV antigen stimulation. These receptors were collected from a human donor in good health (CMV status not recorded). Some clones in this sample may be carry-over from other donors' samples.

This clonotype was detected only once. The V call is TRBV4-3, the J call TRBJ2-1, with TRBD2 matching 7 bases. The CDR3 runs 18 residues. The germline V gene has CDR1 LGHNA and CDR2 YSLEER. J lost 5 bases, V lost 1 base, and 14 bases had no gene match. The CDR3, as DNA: TGCGCCAGCAGCCAAGGACATCCCCGAGCGGGGCCTCACAATGAGCAGTTCTTC. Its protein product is CASSQGHPRAGPHNEQFF.

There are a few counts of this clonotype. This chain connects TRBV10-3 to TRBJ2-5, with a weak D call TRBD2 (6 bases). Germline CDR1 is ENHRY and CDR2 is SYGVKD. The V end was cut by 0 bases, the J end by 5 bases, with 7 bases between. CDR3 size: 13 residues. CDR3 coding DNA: TGTGCCATCAGTGAGTCCGGAGGGGAGACCCAGTACTTC. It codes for CAISESGGETQYF.

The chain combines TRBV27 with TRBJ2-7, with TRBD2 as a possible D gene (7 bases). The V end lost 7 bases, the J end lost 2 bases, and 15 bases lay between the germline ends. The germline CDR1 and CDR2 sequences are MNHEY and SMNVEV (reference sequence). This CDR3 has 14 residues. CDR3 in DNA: TGTGCCAGCAACCGAGGGGGGGGGACCTACGAGCAGTACTTC. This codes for CASNRGGGTYEQYF.

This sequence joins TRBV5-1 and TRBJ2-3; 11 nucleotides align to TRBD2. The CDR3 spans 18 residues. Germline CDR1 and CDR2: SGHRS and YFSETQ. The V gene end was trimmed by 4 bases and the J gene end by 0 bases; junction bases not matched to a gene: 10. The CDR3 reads CASSQKFPSGGSTDTQYF. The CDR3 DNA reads TGCGCCAGCAGCCAGAAGTTCCCTAGCGGGGGGAGCACAGATACGCAGTATTTT.

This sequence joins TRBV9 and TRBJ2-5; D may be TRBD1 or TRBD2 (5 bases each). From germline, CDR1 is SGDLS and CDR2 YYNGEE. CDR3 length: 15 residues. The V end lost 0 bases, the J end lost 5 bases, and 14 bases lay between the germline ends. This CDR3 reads CASSVGGTLGETQYF. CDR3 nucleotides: TGTGCCAGCAGCGTAGGTGGGACCCTGGGGGAGACCCAGTACTTC.

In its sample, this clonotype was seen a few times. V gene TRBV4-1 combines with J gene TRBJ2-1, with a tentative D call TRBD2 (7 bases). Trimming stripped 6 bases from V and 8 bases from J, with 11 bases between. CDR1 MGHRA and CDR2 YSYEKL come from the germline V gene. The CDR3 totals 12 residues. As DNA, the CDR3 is TGCGCCAGCAGAAGGGGGGGAGATGAGCAGTTCTTC. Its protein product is CASRRGGDEQFF.

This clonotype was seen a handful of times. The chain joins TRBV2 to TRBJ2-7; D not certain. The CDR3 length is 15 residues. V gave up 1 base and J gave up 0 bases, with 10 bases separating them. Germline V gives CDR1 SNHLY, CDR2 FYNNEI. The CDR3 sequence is CASSEVPGPSYEQYF. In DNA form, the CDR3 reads TGTGCCAGCAGTGAAGTACCAGGCCCCTCCTACGAGCAGTACTTC.

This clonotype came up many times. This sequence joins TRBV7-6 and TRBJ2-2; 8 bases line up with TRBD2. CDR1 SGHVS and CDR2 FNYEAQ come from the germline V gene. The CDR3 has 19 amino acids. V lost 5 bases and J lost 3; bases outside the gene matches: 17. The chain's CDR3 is CASSPFGVAGTYYTGELFF. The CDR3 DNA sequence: TGTGCCAGCAGCCCCTTCGGAGTAGCGGGGACTTACTACACCGGGGAGCTGTTTTTT.

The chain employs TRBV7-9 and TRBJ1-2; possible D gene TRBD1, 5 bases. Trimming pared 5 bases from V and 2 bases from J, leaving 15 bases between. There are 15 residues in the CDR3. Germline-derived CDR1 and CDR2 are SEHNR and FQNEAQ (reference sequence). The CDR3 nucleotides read TGTGCCAGCAGCCCCCCGGGACGGACGAACTATGGCTACACCTTC. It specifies CASSPPGRTNYGYTF.

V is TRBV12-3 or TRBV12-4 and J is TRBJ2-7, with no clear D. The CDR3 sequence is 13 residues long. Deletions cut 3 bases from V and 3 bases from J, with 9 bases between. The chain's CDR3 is CASSFSPYYEQYV. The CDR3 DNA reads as TGTGCCAGCAGTTTTTCTCCATACTACGAGCAGTACGTC.

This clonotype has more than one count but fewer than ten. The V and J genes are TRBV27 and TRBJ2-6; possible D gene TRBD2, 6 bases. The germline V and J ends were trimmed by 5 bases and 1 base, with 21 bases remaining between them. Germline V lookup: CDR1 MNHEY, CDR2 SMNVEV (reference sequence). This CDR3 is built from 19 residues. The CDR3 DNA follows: TGTGCCAGCAGTATAGGGCTTCGGGCAGGGACTTCTGGGGCCAACGTCCTGACTTTC. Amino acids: CASSIGLRAGTSGANVLTF.

This CDR3 is CASSLRQGKGTEAFF. The CDR3 DNA is TGTGCCAGCAGCCTTCGACAGGGGAAAGGCACTGAAGCTTTCTTT. The chain carries TRBV16 and TRBJ1-1; 8 bases align to TRBD1. CDR3 length equals 15 residues. Germline V gene sequence: CDR1 KGHSY, CDR2 FQNENV. V was pared by 4 bases and J by 4 bases, with 8 bases of the junction left unmatched.

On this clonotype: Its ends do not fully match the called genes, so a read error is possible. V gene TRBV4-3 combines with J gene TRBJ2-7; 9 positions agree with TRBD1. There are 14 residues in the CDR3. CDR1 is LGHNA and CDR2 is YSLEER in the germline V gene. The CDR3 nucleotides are TGCGCCAGCAGCCGCGGGACAGGGATTTACGAGCAGCACTTC. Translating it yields CASSRGTGIYEQHF.

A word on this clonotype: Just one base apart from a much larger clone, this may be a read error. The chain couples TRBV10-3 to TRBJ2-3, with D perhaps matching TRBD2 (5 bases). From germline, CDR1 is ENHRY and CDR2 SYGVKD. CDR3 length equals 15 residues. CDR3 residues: CAILTDGPSTDAQYF. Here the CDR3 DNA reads TGTGCCATCTTAACAGACGGCCCTAGCACAGATGCGCAGTATTTT.

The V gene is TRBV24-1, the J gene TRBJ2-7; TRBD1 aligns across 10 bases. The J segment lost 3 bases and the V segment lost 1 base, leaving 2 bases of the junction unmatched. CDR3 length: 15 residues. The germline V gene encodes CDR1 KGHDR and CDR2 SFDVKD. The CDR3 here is CATSDFGQGGYEQYV. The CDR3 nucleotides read TGTGCCACCAGTGATTTCGGACAGGGGGGCTACGAGCAGTACGTC.

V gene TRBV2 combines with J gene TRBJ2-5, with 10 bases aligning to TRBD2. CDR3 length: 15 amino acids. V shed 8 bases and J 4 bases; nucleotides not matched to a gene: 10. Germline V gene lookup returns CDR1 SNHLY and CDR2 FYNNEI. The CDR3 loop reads CASVGSGGAGETQYF. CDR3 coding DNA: TGTGCCAGCGTGGGCAGCGGGGGGGCAGGAGAGACCCAGTACTTC.